This is a list of T cell receptor beta chains from one sample in a study of blood T cell repertoires in COVID-19. The method was immunoSEQ multiplex PCR; TCRdb's version includes in-frame clones alone and lacks a portion of them. This table has around 200,000 clones, approximately 86% appearing once. The specimen sequenced was peripheral blood. These receptors came from a man in his forties with active or convalescent COVID-19. CDR3s include the opening cysteine and the closing phenylalanine or tryptophan. Fields, in order: V gene, J gene, clone size, D gene, CDR3 protein, CDR3 DNA. A D gene is named only where the DNA matches it firmly. Some rows have no size entry. The others give once, few or many, or a class for an expanded clone.

TRBV6-5	TRBJ2-5	NA	TRBD2	CASSYGLAETQYF	TGTGCCAGCAGTTACGGACTAGCTGAGACCCAGTACTTC
TRBV19	TRBJ1-6	NA	NA	CASSSTNGRPNSPLHF	TGTGCCAGTAGTTCCACTAACGGGAGACCTAATTCACCCCTCCACTTT
TRBV28	TRBJ1-6	NA	NA	CASATDGSPLHF	TGTGCCAGCGCGACTGATGGTTCACCCCTCCACTTT
TRBV5-4	TRBJ2-5	NA	NA	CASSLDPSQETQYF	TGTGCCAGCAGCTTGGATCCCAGCCAAGAGACCCAGTACTTC
TRBV28	TRBJ1-4	NA	NA	CASSSYRELGNEKLFF	TGTGCCAGCAGTTCATACAGGGAACTTGGTAATGAAAAACTGTTTTTT
TRBV6-2/TRBV6-3	TRBJ1-5	NA	NA	CASSYPPAVNQPQHF	TGTGCCAGCAGTTACCCTCCGGCGGTTAATCAGCCCCAGCATTTT
TRBV30	TRBJ2-7	NA	NA	CAWTGNGHEQYF	TGTGCCTGGACAGGGAACGGCCACGAGCAGTACTTC
TRBV9	TRBJ1-1	NA	TRBD1	CASSPWAGQGNTEAFF	TGTGCCAGCAGCCCCTGGGCGGGACAGGGAAACACTGAAGCTTTCTTT
TRBV5-1	TRBJ2-1	NA	NA	CASTLGYREREQFF	TGCGCCAGCACTCTGGGGTACAGGGAAAGGGAGCAGTTCTTC
TRBV7-2	TRBJ1-6	NA	NA	CASSFLQYNSPLHF	TGTGCCAGCAGCTTCTTACAGTATAATTCACCCCTCCACTTT
TRBV9	TRBJ2-2	NA	NA	CASSPSPSAGGELFF	TGTGCCAGCAGCCCCTCCCCTAGCGCGGGCGGGGAGCTGTTTTTT
TRBV7-3	TRBJ1-3	once	NA	CASSLSPGDTGNTIYF	TGTGCCAGCAGCTTAAGCCCCGGGGATACTGGAAACACCATATATTTT
TRBV11-2	TRBJ1-4	few	NA	CASSSPRGSNEKLFF	TGTGCCAGCAGCTCCCCCAGGGGATCTAATGAAAAACTGTTTTTT
TRBV2	TRBJ2-1	once	TRBD1	CASNYRGSDEQFF	TGTGCCAGCAACTACAGGGGATCCGATGAGCAGTTCTTC
TRBV7-2	TRBJ1-2	once	TRBD1	CASSLRPTGGANYGYTF	TGTGCCAGCAGCTTAAGGCCAACAGGGGGCGCGAACTATGGCTACACCTTC